A single sample gave rise to the 19 T cell receptor beta chains below, sequenced in a study of T-cell memory formation after mild COVID-19. TCRdb fed the 5' RACE reads into MiXCR, producing one record per CDR3 protein. Of roughly 110,000 distinct CDR3 sequences listed, about 17% were seen once; the top ten hold less than 35%. The sequenced material came from PBMCs or a T cell subset sorted from them (not recorded which). The receptors originated from an adult woman who had mild COVID-19 (a few samples of this study predate the infection). Cell type and time point are not known.

This clonotype was seen a handful of times. The chain combines TRBV29-1 with TRBJ2-7; TRBD2 aligns across 7 bases. This CDR3 spans 13 amino acids. The trim removed 3 bases at V and 7 bases at J, leaving 9 bases unmatched. The germline gives CDR1 SQVTM, CDR2 ANQGSEA. The CDR3 DNA sequence: TGCAGCGTTGAGGAGTCTCTGGGGGGGGAGCAGTACTTC. Its protein product is CSVEESLGGEQYF.

The gene calls are TRBV20-1 and TRBJ1-2, with a possible D match to TRBD1 (5 bases). Trimming removed 0 bases at V and 3 bases at J, with 8 bases between. The CDR3 has 13 residues. Per germline, CDR1 DFQATT and CDR2 SNEGSKA (reference sequence). This chain's CDR3 is CSARDPTDYGYTF. The CDR3 DNA follows: TGCAGTGCTAGAGATCCGACAGACTATGGCTACACCTTC.

The chain has TRBV7-8 and TRBJ2-2, with D maybe TRBD1 (6 bases). There are 13 residues in the CDR3. With 5 bases removed from V and 7 bases from J, the gap between germline ends came to 11 bases. Germline V gives CDR1 SGHVS, CDR2 FQNEAQ. This CDR3 reads CASSITGYGELFF. CDR3 bases: TGTGCCAGCAGCATCACAGGGTACGGGGAGCTGTTTTTT.

This clonotype was counted many times. The chain couples TRBV9 to TRBJ1-1, with 8 positions matching TRBD1. In germline, CDR1 is SGDLS, CDR2 YYNGEE. The CDR3 sequence is 20 residues long. With V trimmed by 0 bases and J by 10 bases, 26 bases remained unmatched. The DNA of the CDR3 is TGTGCCAGCAGCGTAGATAGGGGCAGGGGGCTTCCGAATTGGGTCATTGGAGCTTTCTTT. It encodes CASSVDRGRGLPNWVIGAFF.

This clonotype turned up a few times. The chain joins TRBV4-2 to TRBJ1-3; D might be TRBD1 (6 bases). The CDR3 covers 15 residues. The V gene lost 0 bases and the J gene lost 8 bases, with 14 bases spanning the gap. CDR1 LGHNA and CDR2 YNFKEQ come from the germline V gene. Here the CDR3 DNA reads TGTGCCAGCAGCCAAGAGAATGGGGGCGCGGACACCATATATTTT. Protein sequence: CASSQENGGADTIYF.

In its sample, this clonotype was seen a few times. The V and J genes are TRBV30 and TRBJ2-7; possibly TRBD1 for D (6 bases). CDR3 length: 13 amino acids. Looked up from germline, CDR1 is GTSNPN and CDR2 is SVGIG (reference sequence). Trimming took 7 bases from V and 0 from J, leaving 13 bases between them. CDR3 loop: CAFEGHRSYEQYF. The CDR3 bases are TGTGCCTTTGAGGGACACCGCTCCTACGAGCAGTACTTC. Complete variable domain (other parts from reference TRBV30 and TRBJ2-7): SQTIHQWPATLVQPVGSPLSLECTVEGTSNPNLYWYRQAAGRGLQLLFYSVGIGQISSEVPQNLSASRPQDRQFILSSKKLLLSDSGFYLCAFEGHRSYEQYFGPGTRLTVT.

This clonotype was seen only a few times. This rearrangement joins TRBV18 to TRBJ2-7, with D uncertain. Trimming left V 3 bases short and J 1 base short, with 13 bases between. The V gene's germline CDR1 is KGHSH and CDR2 LQKENI. This CDR3 comprises 15 residues. CDR3: CASSPSTEGSYEQYF. DNA for the CDR3: TGTGCCAGCTCACCGTCTACAGAAGGTTCCTACGAGCAGTACTTC. The whole variable domain, filled in from reference TRBV18 and TRBJ2-7, reads NAGVMQNPRHLVRRRGQEARLRCSPMKGHSHVYWYRQLPEEGLKFMVYLQKENIIDESGMPKERFSAEFPKEGPSILRIQQVVRGDSAAYFCASSPSTEGSYEQYFGPGTRLTVT.

This clonotype was counted between two and nine times. V and J are TRBV2 and TRBJ1-1, with D possibly being TRBD1 (5 bases). Trimming took 4 bases from V and 1 from J, leaving 7 bases between them. CDR1 is SNHLY and CDR2 is FYNNEI in the germline V gene. The CDR3 has 13 amino acids. As DNA, the CDR3 is TGTGCCAGCAGTGCGGGACCGAACACTGAAGCTTTCTTT. Encoded protein: CASSAGPNTEAFF.

The gene calls are TRBV7-2 and TRBJ1-6; D is unresolved. The CDR3 totals 12 residues. Germline values: CDR1 SGHTA, CDR2 FQGNSA. Trimming took off 4 bases at V and 5 bases at J, with 3 bases between the two ends. The CDR3, as DNA: TGTGCCAGCAGCTACGATAATTCACCCCTCCACTTT. It specifies CASSYDNSPLHF.

This clonotype was picked up a small number of times. This chain uses TRBV3-1 with TRBJ2-7; 7 bases fit TRBD1. The CDR3 extends over 15 amino acids. V shed 2 bases and J 2 bases; nucleotides not matched to a gene: 6. Germline CDR1 reads LGHDT; CDR2 reads YNNKEL (reference sequence). CDR3 in DNA: TGTGCCAGCAGCCAAACTCGGACAGGTACCTACGAGCAGTACTTC. Translated: CASSQTRTGTYEQYF.

There are a few counts of this clonotype. As DNA, the CDR3 is TGCGCCAGCAGCTTGGCCTGGGTAGGCAATGGCTACACCTTC. This codes for CASSLAWVGNGYTF. This rearrangement joins TRBV5-1 to TRBJ1-2; D is ambiguous. Germline values: CDR1 SGHRS, CDR2 YFSETQ. There are 14 residues in the CDR3. The V end lost 0 bases, the J end lost 6 bases, and 12 bases lay between the germline ends. Full variable domain (missing parts from reference TRBV5-1 and TRBJ1-2): KAGVTQTPRYLIKTRGQQVTLSCSPISGHRSVSWYQQTPGQGLQFLFEYFSETQRNKGNFPGRFSGRQFSNSRSEMNVSTLELGDSALYLCASSLAWVGNGYTFGSGTRLTVV.

This clonotype was detected only a few times. The V and J genes are TRBV9 and TRBJ1-2; D not resolved. Germline loops: CDR1 SGDLS, CDR2 YYNGEE. Trimming took off 3 bases at V and 0 bases at J, with 12 bases between the two ends. The CDR3 extends over 15 amino acids. Here the CDR3 reads CASSASGLPNYGYTF. The CDR3 DNA sequence: TGTGCCAGCAGCGCCTCCGGACTCCCTAACTATGGCTACACCTTC.

The CDR3 here is CASSDGGIGSYEQYF. CDR3 nucleotide sequence: TGTGCCAGCAGTGATGGTGGCATAGGCTCCTACGAGCAGTACTTC. The chain is built from TRBV2 and TRBJ2-7, with D uncertain. Germline V CDR1 and CDR2: SNHLY, FYNNEI. V gave up 3 bases and J gave up 0 bases, with 12 bases separating them. The CDR3 has 15 residues.

The chain joins TRBV2 to TRBJ2-7, with TRBD1 identical over 10 bases. The CDR3 has 12 residues. J was trimmed by 6 bases and V by 10 bases; bases with no gene match: 6. Germline CDR1 is SNHLY and CDR2 is FYNNEI. Here the CDR3 DNA reads TGTGCCACCGGCCGGGACAGGGGCGAGCAGTACTTC. This sequence encodes CATGRDRGEQYF.

This chain's CDR3 is CASIDREMVTGELFF. In DNA, the CDR3 is TGTGCCAGCATCGACAGGGAAATGGTCACCGGGGAGCTGTTTTTT. The rearrangement links TRBV2 to TRBJ2-2; 7 nucleotides line up with TRBD1. The CDR3 consists of 15 residues. Germline CDR1 SNHLY, CDR2 FYNNEI. V lost 7 bases and J lost 4; bases outside the gene matches: 9.

This sequence joins TRBV6-2 or TRBV6-3 and TRBJ2-3, with TRBD2 identical over 10 bases. The germline CDR1 and CDR2 sequences are MNHEY and SVGEGT. J lost 2 bases, V lost 6 bases, and 8 bases had no gene match. The CDR3 has 16 amino acids. As DNA, the CDR3 is TGTGCCAGCAGACCTTCCGGGACTAGCGCCACAGATACGCAGTATTTT. Its translation is CASRPSGTSATDTQYF.

This chain uses TRBV4-2 with TRBJ2-5; D not certain. Trimming pared 0 bases from V and 3 bases from J, leaving 8 bases between. Germline CDR1 reads LGHNA; CDR2 reads YNFKEQ. There are 14 residues in the CDR3. The CDR3 DNA reads as TGTGCCAGCAGCCAAGAAGAGGTTAAAGAGACCCAGTACTTC. This encodes CASSQEEVKETQYF.

Only a few counts were recorded for this clonotype. The rearrangement links TRBV6-5 to TRBJ2-1; D uncertain. V was pared by 2 bases and J by 0 bases, with 11 bases between. This CDR3 has 16 residues. Per the germline V gene, CDR1 is MNHEY and CDR2 is SVGAGI. The CDR3 reads CASSYGNPSSYNEQFF. CDR3 bases: TGTGCCAGCAGTTACGGGAATCCGAGCTCCTACAATGAGCAGTTCTTC.

The chain is built from TRBV4-1 and TRBJ2-3; the match to TRBD2 covers 9 bases. Trimming removed 0 bases from V and 5 bases from J; junction bases left unmatched: 9. The length of the CDR3 is 17 residues. The germline gives CDR1 MGHRA, CDR2 YSYEKL. The CDR3 bases are TGCGCCAGCAGCCAAGATCCGGCGGGGGGGCAGGAAGATACGCAGTATTTT. Amino acid sequence: CASSQDPAGGQEDTQYF.